The 13 T cell receptor beta chains below all came from one sample that was sequenced in a study of blood T cell repertoires in COVID-19. Repertoires were generated with immunoSEQ multiplex PCR, while TCRdb's copy carries only in-frame clones and drops some. Of some 110,000 clones detected, 70% to 90% appear once; the ten largest clones hold over 1.2%. Sequencing was carried out using peripheral blood. The source is a man aged 35-49 years with acute or convalescent COVID-19.

The rearrangement uses TRBV6-6 and TRBJ2-1; 9 bases match TRBD2. The length of the CDR3 is 15 residues. V was pared by 6 bases and J by 4 bases, with 7 bases of the junction left unmatched. Germline V lookup: CDR1 MNHNY, CDR2 SVGAGI (reference sequence). Here the CDR3 reads CASSQLAGRYNEQFF. In nucleotides, the CDR3 is TGTGCCAGCAGCCAGCTAGCGGGAAGATACAATGAGCAGTTCTTC.

The V gene is TRBV4-3, the J gene TRBJ2-2; D perhaps matches TRBD2 (5 bases). V dropped 11 bases and J dropped 6 bases, with 25 bases sitting between them. The germline CDR1 and CDR2 sequences are LGHNA and YSLEER. This CDR3 is built from 16 residues. The CDR3 bases are TGCGCCCGCCGCCGCCCGCGCGGGCGGGCGGCCGGGGAGCTGTTTTTT. It translates to CARRRPRGRAAGELFF.

This clone was seen a few times. The sample contains more than one DNA sequence encoding this CDR3. This chain links TRBV9 with TRBJ2-5, with 8 nucleotides matching TRBD1. CDR3 length: 14 residues. CDR1 and CDR2 from the germline V gene are SGDLS and YYNGEE. Trimming removed 0 bases from V and 5 bases from J; junction bases left unmatched: 3. The CDR3 nucleotides read TGTGCCAGCAGCGTAGCAGGGGGCGACGAGACCCAGTACTTC. Protein: CASSVAGGDETQYF.

This rearrangement joins TRBV12-2 to TRBJ2-7; TRBD1 reflects the table's D call only, with no check against the DNA. TRBV12-2 corresponds to a pseudogene. The CDR3 spans 15 residues. The CDR3 nucleotides are TGTGCAAGTCGCGCAGGGCCCTACCCTCCCTACGAGCAGTACTTC. Translated, it gives CASRAGPYPPYEQYF.

The V and J genes are TRBV28 and TRBJ2-7; 12 nucleotides align to TRBD1. Germline CDR1 reads MDHEN; CDR2 reads SYDVKM. This CDR3 spans 15 amino acids. V trimming: 4 bases; J trimming: 5 bases; junction bases outside the gene matches: 6. Here the CDR3 reads CASSSSGTGGNEQYF. CDR3 nucleotide sequence: TGTGCCAGCAGTTCCTCCGGGACAGGGGGCAACGAGCAGTACTTC.

The sample holds one count of this clone. The genes are TRBV2 and TRBJ2-1, with a tentative D call TRBD2 (5 bases). CDR3 length: 16 residues. The V end lost 4 bases, the J end lost 0 bases, and 13 bases lay between the germline ends. Germline CDR1 SNHLY, CDR2 FYNNEI. The DNA for the CDR3 is TGTGCCAGCAGTGGTCTTCTCGGGATCTCCTACAATGAGCAGTTCTTC. This codes for CASSGLLGISYNEQFF.

The chain has TRBV6-5 and TRBJ1-5; 9 nucleotides agree with TRBD1. CDR3 length equals 15 residues. CDR1 MNHEY and CDR2 SVGAGI come from the germline V gene. J was trimmed by 0 bases and V by 7 bases; bases with no gene match: 4. CDR3 amino acids: CASTATGGSNQPQHF. CDR3 sequence (DNA): TGTGCCAGCACCGCGACAGGGGGTAGCAATCAGCCCCAGCATTTT.

This clone occurred a few times. The chain employs TRBV12-3 or TRBV12-4 and TRBJ2-2, with D possibly being TRBD1 (5 bases). This CDR3 is 13 amino acids long. V lost 3 bases, J lost 6 bases, and 8 bases lay in between. CDR3: CASSFFRAGELFF. CDR3 DNA: TGTGCCAGCAGTTTTTTCAGGGCCGGGGAGCTGTTTTTT.

The J gene is TRBJ1-6, the V gene TRBV18; D is undetermined. Per the germline V gene, CDR1 is KGHSH and CDR2 is LQKENI. The CDR3 length is 13 residues. V was pared by 3 bases and J by 14 bases, with 14 bases between. The CDR3 bases are TGTGCCAGCTCACCTAGGACGACGGGGTCCCTCCACTTT. This sequence encodes CASSPRTTGSLHF.

The chain joins TRBV6-6 to TRBJ2-1; 8 bases line up with TRBD2. The CDR3 has 14 residues. Germline V gives CDR1 MNHNY, CDR2 SVGAGI (reference sequence). Trimming cost V 7 bases and J 7 bases; bases outside gene matches: 9. The CDR3 sequence is CASNPGTRLNEQFF. The CDR3 region has the DNA TGTGCCAGCAACCCCGGGACTAGGTTGAATGAGCAGTTCTTC.

CDR3 protein: CASSSLDIQYF. The CDR3 DNA reads as TGTGCCAGCAGCTCCTTAGACATTCAGTACTTC. The chain employs TRBV7-8 and TRBJ2-4; no reliable D call. Germline CDR1 is SGHVS and CDR2 is FQNEAQ. The CDR3 is 11 amino acids. Trimming stripped 4 bases from V and 8 bases from J, with 6 bases between.

The chain joins TRBV7-9 to TRBJ2-7, with TRBD1 matching over 9 bases. The CDR3 consists of 15 residues. V shed 5 bases, J shed 3 bases, and the junction held 8 bases outside the gene matches. Germline values: CDR1 SEHNR, CDR2 FQNEAQ (reference sequence). The CDR3 is CASSPTGTGRYEQYF. As DNA, the CDR3 is TGTGCCAGCAGCCCAACCGGGACAGGGCGCTACGAGCAGTACTTC.

CDR3 in amino acids: CASSRTWTGNEQFF. CDR3 in DNA: TGTGCCAGCAGCCGCACCTGGACAGGCAATGAGCAGTTCTTC. The rearrangement links TRBV3-1 (or the pseudogene TRBV3-2) to TRBJ2-1, with TRBD1 matching 7 bases. In germline, CDR1 is LGHDT, CDR2 YNNKEL (reference sequence). The V and J ends lost 4 bases and 6 bases, in that order; junction bases with no gene match: 6. This CDR3 has 14 amino acids.